This is a list of T cell receptor beta chains from one sample in a study of blood T cell repertoires in COVID-19. The protocol was immunoSEQ multiplex PCR, while the TCRdb copy is restricted to in-frame clones and leaves out a portion. The sample contains roughly 150,000 clones, around 85% of which appear only once. Sequenced: peripheral blood. The receptors stem from an elderly man with COVID-19, enrolled during active disease. Both conserved end residues are part of each CDR3. The D gene is left open where the match is weak. Clone size is shown for a subset of rows, as once, few, many or a class of expanded clone.

j_call clone_size v_call d_call cdr3_aa cdr3_nt
TRBJ1-4 NA TRBV15 NA CATSRAGAREKLFF TGTGCCACCAGCAGAGCAGGGGCTCGCGAAAAACTGTTTTTT
TRBJ2-2 NA TRBV29-1 NA CSVEGTRGSENTGELLF TGCAGCGTTGAAGGGACGCGGGGATCCGAGAACACCGGGGAGCTGCTTTTT
TRBJ1-4 NA TRBV5-5 NA CASSPSTGSGREKLFF TGTGCCAGCAGCCCATCGACAGGTTCTGGTCGGGAAAAACTGTTTTTT
TRBJ1-1 NA TRBV10-2 NA CASSGTRRTEAFF TGCGCCAGCTCCGGGACTCGGAGGACAGAAGCTTTCTTT
TRBJ1-6 NA TRBV5-1 NA CASSLDVEGSPLHF TGCGCCAGCAGCTTGGATGTTGAGGGCTCACCCCTCCACTTT
TRBJ2-1 NA TRBV20-1 NA CSASEMLEQFF TGCAGTGCTAGTGAAATGCTAGAGCAGTTCTTC
TRBJ2-7 NA TRBV5-6 NA CASSLVGHTYEQYF TGTGCCAGCAGCTTGGTGGGACATACCTACGAGCAGTACTTC
TRBJ1-4 NA TRBV28 NA CASGGDTNEKLFF TGTGCCAGCGGGGGCGATACTAATGAAAAACTGTTTTTT
TRBJ2-5 NA TRBV5-5 TRBD1 CASSLFGDSKQTQYF TGTGCCAGCAGCTTGTTTGGGGACAGCAAGCAGACCCAGTACTTC
TRBJ1-3 NA TRBV6-6 TRBD1 CASSLGQGGSGNTIYF TGTGCCAGCAGTTTAGGACAGGGTGGCTCTGGAAACACCATATATTTT
TRBJ1-5 NA TRBV6-5 NA CASRRDSNQPQHF TGTGCCAGCAGGAGGGATAGCAATCAGCCCCAGCATTTT
TRBJ2-3 once TRBV7-2 TRBD1 CASSLELPGGADTQYF TGTGCCAGCAGCCTAGAACTTCCAGGGGGCGCAGATACGCAGTATTTT
TRBJ1-3 few TRBV4-2 NA CASSSYSGNTIYF TGTGCCAGCAGCTCCTACTCTGGAAACACCATATATTTT
TRBJ1-5 NA TRBV2 TRBD1 CASSDLGQGFQPQHF TGTGCCAGCAGTGATCTCGGACAGGGTTTCCAGCCCCAGCATTTT
TRBJ1-5 NA TRBV6-2/TRBV6-3 NA CASSSGTSNQPQHF TGTGCCAGCAGCAGCGGAACTAGCAATCAGCCCCAGCATTTT
TRBJ1-1 NA TRBV9 NA CASSVKSNTEAFF TGTGCCAGCAGCGTTAAATCGAACACTGAAGCTTTCTTT
TRBJ1-5 NA TRBV4-2 TRBD1 CASSQERDSNQPQHF TGTGCCAGCAGCCAAGAGAGGGACAGTAATCAGCCCCAGCATTTT
TRBJ1-3 NA TRBV19 TRBD1 CATRKPGGLGNTIYF TGTGCCACAAGAAAACCAGGGGGCCTCGGAAACACCATATATTTT